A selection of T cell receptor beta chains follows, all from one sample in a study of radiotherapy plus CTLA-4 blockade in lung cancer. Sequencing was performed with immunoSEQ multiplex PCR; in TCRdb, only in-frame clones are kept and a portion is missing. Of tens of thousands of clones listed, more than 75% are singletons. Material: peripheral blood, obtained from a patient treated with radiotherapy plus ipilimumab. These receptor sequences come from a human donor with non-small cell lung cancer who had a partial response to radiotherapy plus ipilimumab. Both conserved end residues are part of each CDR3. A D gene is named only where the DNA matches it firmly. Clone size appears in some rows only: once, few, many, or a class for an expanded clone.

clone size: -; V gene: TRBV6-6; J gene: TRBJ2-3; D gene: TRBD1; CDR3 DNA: TGTGCCAGCAGTTACCAAACAGGGGGCACGCAGTATTTT; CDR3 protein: CASSYQTGGTQYF
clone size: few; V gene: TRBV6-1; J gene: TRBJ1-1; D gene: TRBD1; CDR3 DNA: TGTGCCAGCAGTGATGGGACAGGTCCCCTAGGAGCTTTCTTT; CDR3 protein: CASSDGTGPLGAFF
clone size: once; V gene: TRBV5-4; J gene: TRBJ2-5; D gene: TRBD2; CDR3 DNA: TGTGCCAGCAGCTTGGGTCCGGGAGGGGGCCAAGAGACCCAGTACTTC; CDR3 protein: CASSLGPGGGQETQYF
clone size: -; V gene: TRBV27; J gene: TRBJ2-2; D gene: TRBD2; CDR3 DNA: TGTGCCAGCAGTTTAATCTCGGGGGGCACCGGGGAGCTGTTTTTT; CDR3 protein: CASSLISGGTGELFF
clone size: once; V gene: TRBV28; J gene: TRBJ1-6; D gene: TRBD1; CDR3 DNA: TGTGCCAGCAGTTTACCCCCGGGACAGAGCTCCTATAATTCACCCCTCCACTTT; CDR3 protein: CASSLPPGQSSYNSPLHF
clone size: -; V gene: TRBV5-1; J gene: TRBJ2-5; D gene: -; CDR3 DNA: TGCGCCAGCAGTTCAATTTGGGAGGAGACCCAGTACTTC; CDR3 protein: CASSSIWEETQYF
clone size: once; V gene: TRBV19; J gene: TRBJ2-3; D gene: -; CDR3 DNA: TGTGCCAGTAGTATAGCACCCGTGGGCATGGCAGATACGCAGTATTTT; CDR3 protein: CASSIAPVGMADTQYF
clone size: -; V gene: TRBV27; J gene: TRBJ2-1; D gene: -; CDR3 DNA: TGTGCCAGCAGGGGAGGGGGGCAAACCTACAATGAGCAGTTCTTC; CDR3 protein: CASRGGGQTYNEQFF
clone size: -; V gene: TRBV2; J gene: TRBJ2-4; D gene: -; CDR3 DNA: TGTGCCAGCAGCGACAGGCAACTAGCCAAAAACATTCAGTACTTC; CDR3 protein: CASSDRQLAKNIQYF
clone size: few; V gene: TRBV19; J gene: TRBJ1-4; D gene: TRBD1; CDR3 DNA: TGTGCCAGTAGTGTGATCCGGGACAGGGATAGAAAACTGTTTTTT; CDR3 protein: CASSVIRDRDRKLFF
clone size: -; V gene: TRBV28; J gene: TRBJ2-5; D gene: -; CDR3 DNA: TGTGCCAGCAGTTTGGGGCCAGGGCTAGAGACCCAGTACTTC; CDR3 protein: CASSLGPGLETQYF
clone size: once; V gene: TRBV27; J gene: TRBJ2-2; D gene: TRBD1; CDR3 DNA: TGTGCCAGCAGTAGGGGACAGGGGGGTCGGGAGCTGTTTTTT; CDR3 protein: CASSRGQGGRELFF